This TCR beta chain was obtained from a study of blood T cell repertoires in COVID-19. Study in general: Specimens from acute and convalescent COVID-19 originated in the United States, Italy and Spain. T cells, B-cell-depleted T cells, or PBMCs provided the cDNA or gDNA that served as material.

This CDR3 spans 14 amino acids. The germline V gene has CDR1 MNHEY and CDR2 SVGAGI. Trimming removed 7 bases from V and 5 bases from J; junction bases left unmatched: 5. Only one count was recorded for this clone. Original processing methods: How many nucleated cells were present was estimated from reference gene primer amplification. The protocol was immunoSEQ multiplex PCR, while the TCRdb copy is restricted to in-frame clones and leaves out a portion. D and trimming come from the DNA, and the V and J calls and clone size come from that table. The sample has 120,000 or so clones; about 86% are singletons.

This receptor was obtained from a woman between 50 and 59 years old with acute or convalescent COVID-19. The rearrangement uses TRBV6-5 and TRBJ2-1; 10 positions match TRBD2. Material: peripheral blood. CDR3 protein: CASKGSGGDNEQFF. The DNA of the CDR3 is TGTGCCAGCAAGGGAAGCGGGGGGGACAATGAGCAGTTCTTC.